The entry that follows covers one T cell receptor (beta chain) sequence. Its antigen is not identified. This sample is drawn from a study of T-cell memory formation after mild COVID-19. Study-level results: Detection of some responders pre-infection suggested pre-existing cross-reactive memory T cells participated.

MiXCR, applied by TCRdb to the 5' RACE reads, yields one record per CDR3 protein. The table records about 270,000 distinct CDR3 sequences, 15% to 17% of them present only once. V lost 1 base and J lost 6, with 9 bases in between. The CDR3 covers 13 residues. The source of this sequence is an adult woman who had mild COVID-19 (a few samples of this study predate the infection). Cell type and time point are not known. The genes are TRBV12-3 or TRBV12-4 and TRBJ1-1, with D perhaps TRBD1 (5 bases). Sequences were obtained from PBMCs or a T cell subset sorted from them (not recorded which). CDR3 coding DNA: TGTGCCAGCAGTTTAGTTAGGGGCCCTGAAGCTTTCTTT. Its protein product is CASSLVRGPEAFF.